What follows describes a single T cell receptor (beta chain). Its antigen is unknown. Amplification used 60 Vbeta primers and 13 Jbeta primers. Clones were sequenced by immunoSEQ multiplex PCR, and TCRdb holds only the in-frame ones, with some missing. Of 90,000 to 120,000 clones in the sample, 65% to 80% were seen once. V lost 2 bases and J lost 10; bases outside the gene matches: 5. Germline lookup yields CDR1 SGHTA and CDR2 FQGTGA. This CDR3 has 13 amino acids. The sample originates from a study of cytomegalovirus exposure and HLA in healthy donors. Background on the study: Inside one of the first data releases sat 75 million to 100 million unique TCRs taken from HLA-typed donors.

The study's findings and limits: Accounts indicate the classifier identified cytomegalovirus status with strong specificity and sensitivity. In an earlier analysis, most TCR beta V segments were productive about 87% or about 30% of the time. Links to common viral pathogens appeared, in a later analysis, for several of the most significant clusters.

The source of this sequence is a woman aged 50 to 60 in good health and CMV-seropositive. The sample comprised PBMCs. The chain couples TRBV7-3 to TRBJ2-1; 7 bases fit TRBD2. In DNA, the CDR3 is TGTGCCAGCAGCTTACTAGCGGTTGGGGAGCAGTTCTTC. This translates into CASSLLAVGEQFF.